This T cell receptor beta chain derives from a study of cytomegalovirus exposure and HLA in healthy donors. Amplification used 60 Vbeta primers and 13 Jbeta primers. Per the original data handling: A later analysis tallied about 80 million unique TCR beta chains, 8.5 million to 11 million of them shared. Here immunoSEQ multiplex PCR was the method, and the copy in TCRdb shows in-frame clones only, minus some. The DNA was the basis for D and trimming; V, J and clone size are from that table. The table records some 150,000 clones, over 70% of them present only once. This clone came up a few times. What it recognizes is unknown. Study-wide findings and caveats: Versus the roughly 640-donor mean, an Asian-associated ancestry cluster reportedly showed fewer N-insertions in a later analysis. The classifier was said to identify cytomegalovirus status with high specificity and sensitivity. Previous analysis showed most TCR beta V segments were productive about 87% or about 30% of the time.

The source is a man aged 18-30 years in good health and CMV-seropositive. Sequenced sample: PBMCs.

The chain's CDR3 is CASSWGWDREAFF. The DNA of the CDR3 is TGTGCCAGCAGTTGGGGATGGGACAGGGAAGCTTTCTTT. This chain uses TRBV6-5 with TRBJ1-1, with 8 bases identical to TRBD1. Germline CDR1 and CDR2: MNHEY and SVGAGI. Unmatched junction bases numbered 6, after V lost 4 bases and J lost 8 bases. The length of the CDR3 is 13 residues.